The rows below give T cell receptor beta chains drawn from one sample of a study of T-cell reconstitution after alpha-beta-depleted transplantation in children. One entry per CDR3 protein, called by TCRdb with MiXCR from the PCR reads. The table has about 230,000 distinct CDR3 sequences, about 9.5% seen once. Sequenced here: PBMCs from the stem cell graft donor, sampled from the stem cell graft. The receptors here all came from a human donor who donated a stem cell graft to a child with acute lymphoblastic leukemia. Both conserved end residues are part of each CDR3. The D gene is left open where the match is weak. The listing skips clone size in some rows; elsewhere it reads once, few, many or a size class.

TRBJ2-5 | few | . | TRBV5-5 | TGTGCCAGCAGCTTGGCTGACAGGAAAGGAGAGACCCAGTACTTC | CASSLADRKGETQYF
TRBJ1-5 | . | . | TRBV5-1 | TGCGCCAGCAGCCCCGGAACAGGTTTAATACATCAGCCCCAGCATTTT | CASSPGTGLIHQPQHF
TRBJ1-1 | . | . | TRBV18 | TGTGCCAGCTCACCCCGTGGGGGTGAAGCTTTCTTT | CASSPRGGEAFF
TRBJ2-4 | few | . | TRBV10-2 | TGCGCCAGTCTCGTTCCAGGGTTAGCCAAAAACATTCAGTACTTC | CASLVPGLAKNIQYF
TRBJ2-3 | few | . | TRBV5-1 | TGCGCCAGCAGCTTGCCGAAGGGGGGCACAGATACGCAGTATTTT | CASSLPKGGTDTQYF
TRBJ1-2 | few | . | TRBV12-3/TRBV12-4 | TGTGCCAGCAGTCCTGGGGAGTACTATGGCTACACCTTC | CASSPGEYYGYTF
TRBJ2-5 | few | TRBD1 | TRBV19 | TGTGCCAGTAGTGAGCCGGGACAGGGGTCACAGACCCAGTACTTC | CASSEPGQGSQTQYF
TRBJ2-7 | few | . | TRBV4-2 | TGTGCCAGCAGCAGCCGGCGGGACTGGGCGTTGGGGGGCGAGCAGTACTTC | CASSSRRDWALGGEQYF
TRBJ1-1 | . | TRBD1 | TRBV18 | TGTGCCAGCTCACCAAAAGGGGCAGGGGGCGAAGCTTTCTTT | CASSPKGAGGEAFF
TRBJ2-5 | few | TRBD1 | TRBV14 | TGTGCCAGCAGCCAATTACTCAACAGGGGAGAGACCCAGTACTTC | CASSQLLNRGETQYF
TRBJ1-6 | . | . | TRBV19 | TGTGCCGCAAGGGAGGCCGTCCAGGCCTATAATTCACCCCTCCACTTT | CAAREAVQAYNSPLHF
TRBJ2-3 | . | TRBD2 | TRBV7-8 | TGTGCCAGCAGCCTGAGAGCGGGGGGCCGGGGCACAGATACGCAGTATTTT | CASSLRAGGRGTDTQYF
TRBJ1-5 | . | . | TRBV19 | TGTGCCAGTAGTATAGGGGTCAATCAGCCCCAGCATTTT | CASSIGVNQPQHF
TRBJ1-6 | . | . | TRBV6-1 | TGTGCCAGCAGTAATGCGGGACGTAGGGAGCCACCCCTCCACTTT | CASSNAGRREPPLHF
TRBJ2-2 | . | . | TRBV7-2 | TGTGCCAGCAGCCAAAAGACCCGGCGGGGCACCGGGGAGCTGTTTTTT | CASSQKTRRGTGELFF
TRBJ2-1 | many | TRBD2 | TRBV9 | TGTGCCAGCAGCGTACTAGCGGCTTCCTACAATGAGCAGTTCTTC | CASSVLAASYNEQFF
TRBJ2-2 | . | . | TRBV27 | TGTGCCAGCAGACCAATTCGGGGGACCGGGGAGCTGTTTTTT | CASRPIRGTGELFF
TRBJ1-4 | many | TRBD1 | TRBV15 | TGTGCCACAGGACAGGGCGGTGAAAAACTGTTTTTT | CATGQGGEKLFF
TRBJ1-6 | . | . | TRBV5-1 | TGCGCCAGCAGCTTGGCGGACGGGCAGAATTCACCCCTCCACTTT | CASSLADGQNSPLHF
TRBJ2-7 | many | . | TRBV11-2 | TGTGCCAGCAGCCTAGGGAACTACGAGCAGTACTTC | CASSLGNYEQYF
TRBJ2-7 | few | TRBD2 | TRBV12-3/TRBV12-4 | TGTGCCAGCGGCTTCTCGGGGAGGGTCGGAGAGCAGTACTTC | CASGFSGRVGEQYF
TRBJ2-7 | few | TRBD1 | TRBV5-1 | TGCGCCAGCAGCGTTACCGGGACAGGGGAATACGAGCAGTACTTC | CASSVTGTGEYEQYF
TRBJ1-4 | many | TRBD1 | TRBV20-1 | TGCAGTGCTAGGGGACAGGGGTGGAATGAAAAACTGTTTTTT | CSARGQGWNEKLFF
TRBJ1-1 | many | TRBD1 | TRBV20-1 | TGCAGTGCTAGAGCGGGACAGGGGGCTTTTCTTACTGAAGCTTTCTTT | CSARAGQGAFLTEAFF
TRBJ2-3 | many | TRBD2 | TRBV7-9 | TGTGCCAGCAGCATCAGCGGGGGATACACAGATACGCAGTATTTT | CASSISGGYTDTQYF
TRBJ2-7 | . | . | TRBV21-1 | TGTGCCAGCAGACCCAGACAGGGCCCCTACGAGCAGTACTTC | CASRPRQGPYEQYF
TRBJ1-5 | . | . | TRBV27 | TGTGCCAGCAGTTTTGGAGGTAATCAGCCCCAGCATTTT | CASSFGGNQPQHF
TRBJ1-6 | . | . | TRBV3-1 | TGTGCCAGCAGCCAAGTTATGGGGCGGTTTTCACCCCTCCACTTT | CASSQVMGRFSPLHF
TRBJ1-4 | few | . | TRBV20-1 | TGCAGTGCTGAGACCGGTGAAAAACTGTTTTTT | CSAETGEKLFF
TRBJ2-3 | . | TRBD1 | TRBV6-1 | TGTGCCAGCAGTGAGGGAGCAGGGGGCGCAGATACGCAGTATTTT | CASSEGAGGADTQYF
TRBJ1-1 | . | . | TRBV29-1 | TGCAGCGTTGGCCCCGGCAGGGAGGCTGAAGCTTTCTTT | CSVGPGREAEAFF
TRBJ2-1 | many | . | TRBV5-1 | TGCGCCAGCAGCTTGGATTCGGGCACATTGCAGTTCTTC | CASSLDSGTLQFF
TRBJ1-6 | few | TRBD1 | TRBV20-1 | TGCAGTGCTAGGGGGGGACAGCTCAACCAATATAATTCACCCCTCCACTTT | CSARGGQLNQYNSPLHF
TRBJ2-7 | few | . | TRBV6-2/TRBV6-3 | TGTGCCAGCAGTTACGACCGCTCCTACGAGCAGTACTTC | CASSYDRSYEQYF
TRBJ2-3 | . | TRBD1 | TRBV20-1 | TGCAGTGCTAGAAGAGGAGGGGGACGAGGACAGGGTAGAACAGATACGCAGTATTTT | CSARRGGGRGQGRTDTQYF
TRBJ1-2 | many | . | TRBV12-3/TRBV12-4 | TGTGCCAGCAGGACGACAGAGAACTATGGCTACACCTTC | CASRTTENYGYTF
TRBJ2-3 | few | TRBD1 | TRBV29-1 | TGCAGCGGGGCAAACCGACAGGGGGTCAGGACAGATACGCAGTATTTT | CSGANRQGVRTDTQYF
TRBJ2-2 | many | . | TRBV5-1 | TGCGCCAGCAGCCCGGACTTTTTCAAGAACACCGGGGAGCTGTTTTTT | CASSPDFFKNTGELFF
TRBJ2-5 | . | . | TRBV5-1 | TGCGCCAGCACCCCGCTAGGTAACTCCCAAGAGACCCAGTACTTC | CASTPLGNSQETQYF
TRBJ1-5 | few | . | TRBV20-1 | TGCAGTGCTAGAGAAGAATTAGGTCAGCCCCAGCATTTT | CSAREELGQPQHF
TRBJ1-2 | many | . | TRBV7-9 | TGTGCCAGCAGCTTCCTCTGGGGAGATGGCGATGGCTACACCTTC | CASSFLWGDGDGYTF
TRBJ2-3 | . | . | TRBV14 | TGTGCCAGCAGCCAAGTGGGGTGGGCGGATACGCAGTATTTT | CASSQVGWADTQYF
TRBJ1-4 | few | . | TRBV19 | TGTGCCAGTACTGGAGGGCCAACTAATGAAAAACTGTTTTTT | CASTGGPTNEKLFF
TRBJ1-5 | many | . | TRBV20-1 | TGCAGTGCCTGGGGGGTGGGGGGCAATCAGCCCCAGCATTTT | CSAWGVGGNQPQHF
TRBJ2-3 | many | . | TRBV4-3 | TGCGCCAGCAGCTACCAACGACCCTCATCCCTAACGACAGATACGCAGTATTTT | CASSYQRPSSLTTDTQYF
TRBJ1-2 | . | TRBD1 | TRBV5-1 | TGCGCCAGCAGCTTGAGGGCCGGGACAGCCTATGGCTACACCTTC | CASSLRAGTAYGYTF
TRBJ2-7 | many | . | TRBV2 | TGTGCCAGCAGTGGTGGCTACGAGCAGTACTTC | CASSGGYEQYF
TRBJ1-5 | many | TRBD1 | TRBV7-9 | TGTGCCAGCAGCCGCGGTTCAGGGGGGCCGGGACAGCCCCAGCATTTT | CASSRGSGGPGQPQHF